This T cell receptor beta chain is from a study of T cells in Graves' hyperthyroidism and ophthalmopathy (dated by TCRdb to between 2017 and 2020). As for the study more broadly: Peripheral blood samples were taken at the time of initial diagnosis, prior to any treatment. TCR Vbeta CDR3 sequencing of 135 peripheral blood samples (roughly 43 ophthalmopathy, over 70 hyperthyroidism and approximately 17 progressor patients) is reported in the paper. To identify distinguishing TCR V-J signatures, a discovery cohort of about 100 patients was used, comprising 43 with Graves' ophthalmopathy and 57 with stable Graves' hyperthyroidism. Thyroid tissue and blood T-cell repertoires from more than 5 Graves' hyperthyroidism patients were also compared in the study. For training and testing, the approximately 97 patients in the discovery cohort were randomly divided in a 7:3 ratio. After blood sampling, hyperthyroidism patients were treated with methimazole at a starting dose of 30 mg daily, and ophthalmopathy patients were treated with high-dose intravenous methylprednisolone. An independent validation cohort of around 19 hyperthyroidism patients and roughly 16 patients who later progressed to ophthalmopathy tested prospective prediction of ophthalmopathy. What the research found in general, with its limitations: Ophthalmopathy was separated from stable hyperthyroidism by a 13 V-J signature model, with about 86% sensitivity and roughly 81% specificity obtained in cross-validation and 80%/75% obtained in testing. Most expanded thyroid clonotypes (frequency above 0.001) were also detected in blood, a finding suggesting that blood repertoires may reflect thyroid immune responses. During validation, the model predicted progression to ophthalmopathy a median of around 6 months ahead of onset, with 70.59% sensitivity and 72.22% specificity. No statistical method was used to set the sample size in advance, and investigators knew the group allocation.

The CDR3 goes from the cysteine to the phenylalanine over 15 residues. Of the read, only the CDR3 DNA is kept; its 45 bases are in frame from base 1. V ends up 6 bases short and J 4 bases short, with an unmatched junction base count of 13. Looking up the germline V gene (reference sequence) yields CDR1 DFQATT and CDR2 SNEGSKA. This clonotype was counted at least ten times. The antigen this receptor binds is unknown. Base qualities were left out, and no much larger clone turns up one base away. TCR beta CDR3 regions were amplified from RNA transcripts. A first-round RT-PCR of the TCR CDR3 used the HTBI primer set with the Qiagen OneStep RT-PCR kit. A second multiplex PCR round built the libraries, followed by size selection and purification. Libraries were sequenced paired-end with 100 bp reads on an Illumina HiSeq2000. From the authors' description of their analysis: SOAPnuke was used to process the raw data, throwing out any read that contained adapters or uncalled bases, had a mean Phred below 15, or lacked an exact constant-primer or identifier match. COPE v1.2.5 was used to merge the high-quality paired reads, and each unique nucleotide sequence was defined as a clonotype. Clonotypes were aligned to IMGT TRBV, TRBD and TRBJ reference segments using MiTCR v1.1. Analysis was restricted to V-J combinations with a frequency above 0.0001, which covered 98% to 99.2% of repertoires. A TCS score was defined as the ratio between F50 (clonal expansion) and ExV (chaos), using BLOSUM62-based TCRdist between CDR3 peptides within each V-J. Welch's t-statistics and random forest reduced 500 to 550 V-J features to roughly 13, which were used in a naive Bayes classifier (R e1071). The public reads were reanalyzed by TCRdb: fastp trimming at Q25, MiXCR alignment, in-frame beta chains only. Identical CDR3 protein sequences are pooled into one entry, listed with their most common genes and DNA. The V and J calls were determined by TCRdb, not by the authors. This sample lists 690,000 or so distinct CDR3 sequences; about 19% were detected once. The top ten hold 16% of the sample.

Hyperthyroidism patients were newly diagnosed, had a disease duration of under 2 months, and were aged 18 to 65 years. The study excluded patients with uncontrolled infections, other autoimmune diseases, pregnancy or lactation. Diagnoses relied on clinical symptoms, serum thyroxine and TRAb, thyroid ultrasound and orbital computed tomography. Blood from progressor patients was collected at the time of first diagnosis with hyperthyroidism, before any ophthalmopathy symptoms had appeared. PBMCs were isolated from 8 to 10 ml of fresh peripheral blood by Ficoll-Paque density gradient centrifugation. Progressor patients were initially diagnosed with Graves' hyperthyroidism and developed ophthalmopathy during follow-up. Trizol reagent was used to extract total RNA, and RNA quality was then checked on an Agilent 2100 Bioanalyzer.

This sequence was found in a woman aged 50 to 60 with Graves' hyperthyroidism that later progressed to Graves' ophthalmopathy. This receptor chain uses TRBV20-1 and TRBJ2-5; a stretch of 8 junction bases matches TRBD1. What was sequenced was blood. The CDR3 protein sequence reads: CSAIETGALGETQYF. The sequenced DNA is TGCAGTGCCATAGAGACAGGGGCCCTGGGAGAGACCCAGTACTTC.